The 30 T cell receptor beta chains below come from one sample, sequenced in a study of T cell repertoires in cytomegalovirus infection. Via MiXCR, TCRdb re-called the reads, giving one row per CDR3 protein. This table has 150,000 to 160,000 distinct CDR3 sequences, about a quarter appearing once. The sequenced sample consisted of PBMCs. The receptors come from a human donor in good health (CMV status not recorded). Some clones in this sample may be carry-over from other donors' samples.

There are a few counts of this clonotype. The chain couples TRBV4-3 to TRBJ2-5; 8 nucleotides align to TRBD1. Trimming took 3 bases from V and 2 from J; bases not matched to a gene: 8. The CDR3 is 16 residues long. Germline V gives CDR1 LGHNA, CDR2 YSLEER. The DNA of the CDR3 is TGCGCCAGCAGCCACGGAGGGACAGGATCACAAGAGACCCAGTACTTC. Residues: CASSHGGTGSQETQYF.

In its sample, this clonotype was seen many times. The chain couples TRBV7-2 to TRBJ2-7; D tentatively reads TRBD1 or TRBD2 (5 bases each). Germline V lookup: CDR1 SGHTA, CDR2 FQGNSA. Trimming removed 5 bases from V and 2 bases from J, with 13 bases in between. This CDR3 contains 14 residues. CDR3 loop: CASSRGDPPYEQYF. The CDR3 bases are TGTGCCAGCAGCAGAGGGGACCCACCCTACGAGCAGTACTTC.

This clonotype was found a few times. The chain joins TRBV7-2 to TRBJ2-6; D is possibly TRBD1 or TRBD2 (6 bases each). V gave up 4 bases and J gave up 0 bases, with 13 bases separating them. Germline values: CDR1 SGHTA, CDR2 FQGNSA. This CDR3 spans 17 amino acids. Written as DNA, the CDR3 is TGTGCCAGCAGCTCCTCGGGGGCTGCCTCTGGGGCCAACGTCCTGACTTTC. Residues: CASSSSGAASGANVLTF. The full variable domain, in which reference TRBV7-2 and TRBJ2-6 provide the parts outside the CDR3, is GAGVSQSPSNKVTEKGKDVELRCDPISGHTALYWYRQSLGQGLEFLIYFQGNSAPDKSGLPSDRFSAERTGGSVSTLTIQRTQQEDSAVYLCASSSSGAASGANVLTFGAGSRLTVL.

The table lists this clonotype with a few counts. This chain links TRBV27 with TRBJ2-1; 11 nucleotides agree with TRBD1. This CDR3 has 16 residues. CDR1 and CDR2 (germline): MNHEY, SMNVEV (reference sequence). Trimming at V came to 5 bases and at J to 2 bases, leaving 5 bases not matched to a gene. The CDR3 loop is CASSHPDRGPYNEQFF. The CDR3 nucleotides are TGTGCCAGCAGTCACCCGGACAGGGGGCCCTACAATGAGCAGTTCTTC.

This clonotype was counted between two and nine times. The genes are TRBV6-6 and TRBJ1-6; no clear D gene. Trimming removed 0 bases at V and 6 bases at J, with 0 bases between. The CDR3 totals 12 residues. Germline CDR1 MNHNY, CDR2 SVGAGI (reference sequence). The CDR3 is CASSYSNSPLHF. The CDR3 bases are TGTGCCAGCAGTTACTCTAATTCACCCCTCCACTTT.

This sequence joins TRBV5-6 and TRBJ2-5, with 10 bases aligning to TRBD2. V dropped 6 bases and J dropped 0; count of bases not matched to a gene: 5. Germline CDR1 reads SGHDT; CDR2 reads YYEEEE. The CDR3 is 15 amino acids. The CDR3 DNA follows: TGTGCCAGCAACCCACTAGCGGGAAACCAAGAGACCCAGTACTTC. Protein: CASNPLAGNQETQYF.

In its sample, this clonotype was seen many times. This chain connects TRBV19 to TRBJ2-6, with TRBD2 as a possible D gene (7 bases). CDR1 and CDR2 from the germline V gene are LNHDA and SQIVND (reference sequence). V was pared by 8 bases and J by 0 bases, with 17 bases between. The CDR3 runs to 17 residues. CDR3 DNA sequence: TGTGCCAGTGCACGGGGGGCCGGGCGCTCTGGGGCCAACGTCCTGACTTTC. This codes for CASARGAGRSGANVLTF.

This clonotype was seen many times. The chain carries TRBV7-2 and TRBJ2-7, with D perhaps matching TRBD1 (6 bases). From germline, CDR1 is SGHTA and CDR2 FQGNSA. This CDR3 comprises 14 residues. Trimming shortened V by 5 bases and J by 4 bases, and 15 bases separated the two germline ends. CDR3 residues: CASSGSGQLYEQYF. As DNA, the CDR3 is TGTGCCAGCAGCGGCTCCGGACAGCTTTACGAGCAGTACTTC.

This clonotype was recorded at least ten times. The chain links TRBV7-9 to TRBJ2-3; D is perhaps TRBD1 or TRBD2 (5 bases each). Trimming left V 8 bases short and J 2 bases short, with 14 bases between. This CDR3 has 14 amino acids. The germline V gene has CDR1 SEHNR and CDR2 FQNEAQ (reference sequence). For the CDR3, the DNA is TGTGCCAGCGACGGGACCAAAGACACAGATACGCAGTATTTT. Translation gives CASDGTKDTDTQYF.

DNA of the CDR3: TGTGCCAGCAGCCGCGATGCTGAAGCTTTCTTT. This translates into CASSRDAEAFF. The V call is TRBV7-9, the J call TRBJ1-1; D remains ambiguous. Germline CDR1 reads SEHNR; CDR2 reads FQNEAQ (reference sequence). With 5 bases removed from V and 6 bases from J, the gap between germline ends came to 7 bases. The CDR3 contains 11 residues. The whole variable domain, filled in from reference TRBV7-9 and TRBJ1-1, reads DTGVSQNPRHKITKRGQNVTFRCDPISEHNRLYWYRQTLGQGPEFLTYFQNEAQLEKSRLLSDRFSAERPKGSFSTLEIQRTEQGDSAMYLCASSRDAEAFFGQGTRLTVV.

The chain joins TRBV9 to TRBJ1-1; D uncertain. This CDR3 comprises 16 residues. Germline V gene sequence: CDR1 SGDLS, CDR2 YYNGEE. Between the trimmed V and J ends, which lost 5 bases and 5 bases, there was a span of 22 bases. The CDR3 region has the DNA TGTGCCAGCAGTGAAAACCCACGGAGAGGGAGGACTGAAGCTTTCTTT. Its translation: CASSENPRRGRTEAFF.

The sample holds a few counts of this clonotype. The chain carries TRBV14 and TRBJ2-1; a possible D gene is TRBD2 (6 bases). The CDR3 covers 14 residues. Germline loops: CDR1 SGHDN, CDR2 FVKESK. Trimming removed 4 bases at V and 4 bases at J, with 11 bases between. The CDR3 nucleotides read TGTGCCAGCAGCCGACTAGGACCTTACAATGAGCAGTTCTTC. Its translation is CASSRLGPYNEQFF.

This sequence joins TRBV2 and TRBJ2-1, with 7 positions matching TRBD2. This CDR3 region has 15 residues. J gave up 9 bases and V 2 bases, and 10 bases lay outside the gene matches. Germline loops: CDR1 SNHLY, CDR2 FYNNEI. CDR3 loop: CASSEKSGTTFEQFF. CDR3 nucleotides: TGTGCCAGCAGTGAAAAGAGCGGGACCACCTTTGAGCAGTTCTTC. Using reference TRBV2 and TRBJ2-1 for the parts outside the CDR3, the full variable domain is EPEVTQTPSHQVTQMGQEVILRCVPISNHLYFYWYRQILGQKVEFLVSFYNNEISEKSEIFDDQFSVERPDGSNFTLKIRSTKLEDSAMYFCASSEKSGTTFEQFFGPGTRLTVL.

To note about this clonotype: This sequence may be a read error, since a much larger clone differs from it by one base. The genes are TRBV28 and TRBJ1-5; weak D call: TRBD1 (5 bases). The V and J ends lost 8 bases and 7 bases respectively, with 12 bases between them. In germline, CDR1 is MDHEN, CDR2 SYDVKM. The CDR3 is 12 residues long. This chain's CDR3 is CASVPGLQPQHF. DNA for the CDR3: TGTGCCAGCGTTCCAGGGTTACAGCCCCAGCATTTT.

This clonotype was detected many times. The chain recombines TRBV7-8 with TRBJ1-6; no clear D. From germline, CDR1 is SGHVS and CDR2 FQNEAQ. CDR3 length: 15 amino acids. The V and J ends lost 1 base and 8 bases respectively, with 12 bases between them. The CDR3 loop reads CASSLGLVSDSPLHF. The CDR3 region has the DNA TGTGCCAGCAGCTTAGGGTTGGTCAGCGATTCACCCCTCCACTTT.

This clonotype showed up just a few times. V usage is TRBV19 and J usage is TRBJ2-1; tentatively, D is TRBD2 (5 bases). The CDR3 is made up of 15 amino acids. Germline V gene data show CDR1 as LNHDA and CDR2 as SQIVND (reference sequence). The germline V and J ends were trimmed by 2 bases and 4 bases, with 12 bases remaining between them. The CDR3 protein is CASSISLWEYNEQFF. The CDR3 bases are TGTGCCAGTAGTATATCGCTTTGGGAGTACAATGAGCAGTTCTTC.

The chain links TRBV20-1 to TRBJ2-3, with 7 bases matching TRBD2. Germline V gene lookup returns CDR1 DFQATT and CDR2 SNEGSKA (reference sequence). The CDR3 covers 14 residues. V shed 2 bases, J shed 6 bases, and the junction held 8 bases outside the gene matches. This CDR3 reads CSARQAGVKDTQYF. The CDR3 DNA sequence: TGCAGTGCTAGACAGGCGGGAGTTAAGGATACGCAGTATTTT.

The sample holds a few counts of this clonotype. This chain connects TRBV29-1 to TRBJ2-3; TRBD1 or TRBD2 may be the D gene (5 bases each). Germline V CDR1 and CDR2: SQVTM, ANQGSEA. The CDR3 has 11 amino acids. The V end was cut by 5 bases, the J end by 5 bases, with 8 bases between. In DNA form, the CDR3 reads TGCAGCGTTTGGGACCTAGATACGCAGTATTTT. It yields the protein CSVWDLDTQYF.

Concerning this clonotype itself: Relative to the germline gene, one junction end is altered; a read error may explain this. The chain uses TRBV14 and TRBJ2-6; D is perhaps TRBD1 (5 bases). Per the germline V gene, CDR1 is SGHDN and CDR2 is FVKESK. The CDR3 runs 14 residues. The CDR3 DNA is TGTGCCAGCAGCCACAGGGTTGGGGCCAACGTTCTGACTTTC. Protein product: CASSHRVGANVLTF.

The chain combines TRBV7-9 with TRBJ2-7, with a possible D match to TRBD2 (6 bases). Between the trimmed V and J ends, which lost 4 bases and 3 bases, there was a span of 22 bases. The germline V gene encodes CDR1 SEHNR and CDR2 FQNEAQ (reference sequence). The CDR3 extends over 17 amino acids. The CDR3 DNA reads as TGTGCCAGCAGCTCCACGGGGGTAGAGGGAAACTTCTACGAGCAGTACTTC. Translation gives CASSSTGVEGNFYEQYF.

CDR3 residues: CAISRFGGVNTEAFF. In DNA form, the CDR3 reads TGTGCCATCAGTCGGTTCGGCGGGGTGAACACTGAAGCTTTCTTT. J is TRBJ1-1 and V is TRBV10-3; D ambiguous. Between the trimmed V and J ends, which lost 5 bases and 0 bases, there was a span of 13 bases. CDR1 and CDR2 from the germline V gene are ENHRY and SYGVKD. The CDR3 covers 15 residues.

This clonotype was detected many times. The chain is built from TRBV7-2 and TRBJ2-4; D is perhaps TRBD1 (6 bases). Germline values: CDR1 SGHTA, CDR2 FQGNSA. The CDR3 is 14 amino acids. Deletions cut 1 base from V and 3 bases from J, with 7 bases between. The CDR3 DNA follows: TGTGCCAGCAGCTTAGTAGGGGGCAAAAACATTCAGTACTTC. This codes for CASSLVGGKNIQYF.

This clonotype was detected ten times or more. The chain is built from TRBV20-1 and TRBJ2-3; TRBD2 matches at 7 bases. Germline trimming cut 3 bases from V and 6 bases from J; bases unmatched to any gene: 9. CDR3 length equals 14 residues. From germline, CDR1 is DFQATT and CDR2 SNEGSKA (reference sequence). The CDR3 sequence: CSARGGAGADTQYF. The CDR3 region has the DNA TGCAGTGCTAGGGGCGGTGCGGGAGCGGATACGCAGTATTTT.

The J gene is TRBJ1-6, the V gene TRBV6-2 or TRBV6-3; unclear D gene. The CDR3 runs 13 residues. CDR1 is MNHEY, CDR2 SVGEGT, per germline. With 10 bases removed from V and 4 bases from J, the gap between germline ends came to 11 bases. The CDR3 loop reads CATKDGYNSPLHF. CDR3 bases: TGTGCCACCAAGGACGGATATAATTCACCCCTCCACTTT.

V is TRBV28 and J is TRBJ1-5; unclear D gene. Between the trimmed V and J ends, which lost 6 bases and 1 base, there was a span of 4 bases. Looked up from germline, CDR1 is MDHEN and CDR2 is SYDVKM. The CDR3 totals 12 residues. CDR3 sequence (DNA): TGTGCCAGCAGGGAAAGCAATCAGCCCCAGCATTTT. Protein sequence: CASRESNQPQHF.

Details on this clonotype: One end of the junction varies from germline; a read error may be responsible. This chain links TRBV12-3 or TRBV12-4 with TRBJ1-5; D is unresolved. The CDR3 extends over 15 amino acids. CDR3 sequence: CTSSSYSGGNQPQHF. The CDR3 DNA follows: TGTACCAGTAGTTCATACTCCGGGGGCAATCAGCCCCAGCATTTT.

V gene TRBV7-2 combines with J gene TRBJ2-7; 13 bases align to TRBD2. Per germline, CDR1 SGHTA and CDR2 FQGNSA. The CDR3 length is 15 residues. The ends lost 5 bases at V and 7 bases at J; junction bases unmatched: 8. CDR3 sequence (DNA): TGTGCCAGCAGCAAGGGACTAGCGGGAAGAGATGAGCAGTACTTC. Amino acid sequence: CASSKGLAGRDEQYF.

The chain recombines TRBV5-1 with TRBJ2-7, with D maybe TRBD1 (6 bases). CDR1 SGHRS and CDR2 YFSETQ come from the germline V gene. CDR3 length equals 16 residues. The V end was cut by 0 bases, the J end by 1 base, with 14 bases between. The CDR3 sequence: CASSLATTGTSYEQYF. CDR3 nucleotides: TGCGCCAGCAGCTTGGCCACAACAGGGACGTCCTACGAGCAGTACTTC.

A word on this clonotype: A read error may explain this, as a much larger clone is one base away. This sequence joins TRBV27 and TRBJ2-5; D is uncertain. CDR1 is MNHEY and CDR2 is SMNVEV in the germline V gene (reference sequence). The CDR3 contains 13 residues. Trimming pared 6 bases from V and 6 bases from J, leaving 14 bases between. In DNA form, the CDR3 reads TGTGCCAGCAGCCCCGTTGATCAAAAGACCCAGTACTTC. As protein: CASSPVDQKTQYF.

The CDR3, as DNA: TGTGCCAGTAGTATAGACCACGGACAGGGCCACGAGCAGTACTTC. Protein: CASSIDHGQGHEQYF. The rearrangement links TRBV19 to TRBJ2-7, with 8 bases fitting TRBD1. The V gene end was trimmed by 0 bases and the J gene end by 5 bases; junction bases not matched to a gene: 6. From germline, CDR1 is LNHDA and CDR2 SQIVND (reference sequence). This CDR3 comprises 15 residues.